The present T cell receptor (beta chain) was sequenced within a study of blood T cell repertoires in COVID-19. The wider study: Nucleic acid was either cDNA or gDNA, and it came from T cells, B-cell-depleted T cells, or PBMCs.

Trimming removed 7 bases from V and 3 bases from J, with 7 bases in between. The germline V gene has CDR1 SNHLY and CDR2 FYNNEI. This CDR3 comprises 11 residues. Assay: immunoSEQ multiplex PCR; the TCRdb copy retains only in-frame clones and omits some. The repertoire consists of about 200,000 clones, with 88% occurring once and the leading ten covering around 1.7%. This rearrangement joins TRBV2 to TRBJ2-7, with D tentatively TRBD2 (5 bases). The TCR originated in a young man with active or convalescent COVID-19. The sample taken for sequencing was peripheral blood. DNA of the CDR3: TGTGCCAGCATGAGGGTCTACGAGCAGTACTTC. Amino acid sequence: CASMRVYEQYF.